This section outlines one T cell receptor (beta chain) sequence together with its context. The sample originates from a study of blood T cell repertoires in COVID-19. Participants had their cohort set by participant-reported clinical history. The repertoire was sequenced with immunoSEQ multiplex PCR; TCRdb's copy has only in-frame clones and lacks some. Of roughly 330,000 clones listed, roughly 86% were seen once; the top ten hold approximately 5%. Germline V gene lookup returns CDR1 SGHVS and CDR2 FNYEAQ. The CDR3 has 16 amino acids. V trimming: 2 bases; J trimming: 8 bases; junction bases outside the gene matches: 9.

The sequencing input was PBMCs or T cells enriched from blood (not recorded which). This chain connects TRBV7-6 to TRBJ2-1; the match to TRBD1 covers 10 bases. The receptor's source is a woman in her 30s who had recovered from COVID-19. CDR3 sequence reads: CASSLFVGQGIHEQFF. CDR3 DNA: TGTGCCAGCAGCTTATTTGTGGGACAGGGGATCCATGAGCAGTTCTTC. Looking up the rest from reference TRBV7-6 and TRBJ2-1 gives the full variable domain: GAGVSQSPRYKVTKRGQDVALRCDPISGHVSLYWYRQALGQGPEFLTYFNYEAQQDKSGLPNDRFSAERPEGSISTLTIQRTEQRDSAMYRCASSLFVGQGIHEQFFGPGTRLTVL.